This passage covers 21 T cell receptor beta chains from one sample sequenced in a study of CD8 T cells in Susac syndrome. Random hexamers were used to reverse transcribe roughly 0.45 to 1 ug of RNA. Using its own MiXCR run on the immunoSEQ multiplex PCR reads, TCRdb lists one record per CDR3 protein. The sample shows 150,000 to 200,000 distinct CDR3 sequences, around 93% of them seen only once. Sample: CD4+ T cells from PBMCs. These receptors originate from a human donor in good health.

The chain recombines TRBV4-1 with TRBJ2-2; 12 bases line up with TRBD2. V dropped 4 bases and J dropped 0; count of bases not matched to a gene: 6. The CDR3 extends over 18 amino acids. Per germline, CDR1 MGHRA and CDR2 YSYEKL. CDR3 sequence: CASSRGLAGTTNTGELFF. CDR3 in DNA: TGCGCCAGCAGCCGAGGACTAGCGGGGACGACGAACACCGGGGAGCTGTTTTTT.

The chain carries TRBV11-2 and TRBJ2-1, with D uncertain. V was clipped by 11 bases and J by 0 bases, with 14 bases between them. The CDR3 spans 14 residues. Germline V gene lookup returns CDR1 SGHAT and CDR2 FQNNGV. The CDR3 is CASTQVLSYNEQFF. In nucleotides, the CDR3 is TGTGCCTCCACTCAAGTACTCTCCTACAATGAGCAGTTCTTC.

CDR3 amino acids: CAWSETRGNYGYTF. DNA of the CDR3: TGTGCCTGGAGTGAGACCCGGGGGAACTATGGCTACACCTTC. This rearrangement joins TRBV30 to TRBJ1-2, with D tentatively TRBD1 (5 bases). V lost 1 base and J 2 bases, leaving 11 bases between the germline ends. From germline, CDR1 is GTSNPN and CDR2 SVGIG (reference sequence). This CDR3 is built from 14 residues.

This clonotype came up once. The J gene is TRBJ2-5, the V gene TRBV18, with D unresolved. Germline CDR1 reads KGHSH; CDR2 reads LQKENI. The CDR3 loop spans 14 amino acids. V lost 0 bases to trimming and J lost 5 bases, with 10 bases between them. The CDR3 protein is CASSPPGQAETQYF. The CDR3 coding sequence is TGTGCCAGCTCACCACCGGGCCAGGCGGAGACCCAGTACTTC.

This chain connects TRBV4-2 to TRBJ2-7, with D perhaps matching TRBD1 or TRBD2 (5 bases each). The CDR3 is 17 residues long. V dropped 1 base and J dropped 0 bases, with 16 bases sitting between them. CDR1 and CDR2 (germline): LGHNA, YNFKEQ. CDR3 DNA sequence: TGTGCCAGCAGCCAAGGTCCAGACCGGGACGGCTCCTACGAGCAGTACTTC. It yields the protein CASSQGPDRDGSYEQYF.

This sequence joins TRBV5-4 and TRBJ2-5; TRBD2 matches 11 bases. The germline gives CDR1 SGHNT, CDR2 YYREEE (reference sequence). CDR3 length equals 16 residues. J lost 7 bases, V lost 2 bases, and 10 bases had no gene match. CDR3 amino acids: CASSFPGTSGLGTQYF. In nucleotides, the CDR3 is TGTGCCAGCAGCTTCCCCGGGACTAGCGGCCTCGGGACCCAGTACTTC.

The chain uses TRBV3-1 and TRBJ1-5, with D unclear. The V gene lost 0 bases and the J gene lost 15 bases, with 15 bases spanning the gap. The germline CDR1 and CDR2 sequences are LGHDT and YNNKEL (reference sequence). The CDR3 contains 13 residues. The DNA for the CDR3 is TGTGCCAGCAGCCAAGATGGGGTCCGAGTTTCGCATTTT. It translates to CASSQDGVRVSHF.

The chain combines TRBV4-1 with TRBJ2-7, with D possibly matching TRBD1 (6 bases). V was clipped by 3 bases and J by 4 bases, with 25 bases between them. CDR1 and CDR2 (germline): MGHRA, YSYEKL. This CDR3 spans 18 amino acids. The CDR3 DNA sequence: TGCGCCAGCAGCCACCACCCCAGTGGGTCAGGGGCTCTTTACGAGCAGTACTTC. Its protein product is CASSHHPSGSGALYEQYF.

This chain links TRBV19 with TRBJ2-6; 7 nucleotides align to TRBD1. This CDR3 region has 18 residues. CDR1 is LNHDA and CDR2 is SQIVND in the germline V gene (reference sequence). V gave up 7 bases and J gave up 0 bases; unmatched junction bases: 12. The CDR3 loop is CASTLQGSPSSGANVLTF. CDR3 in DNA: TGTGCCAGTACCCTACAGGGGAGCCCCAGCTCTGGGGCCAACGTCCTGACTTTC.

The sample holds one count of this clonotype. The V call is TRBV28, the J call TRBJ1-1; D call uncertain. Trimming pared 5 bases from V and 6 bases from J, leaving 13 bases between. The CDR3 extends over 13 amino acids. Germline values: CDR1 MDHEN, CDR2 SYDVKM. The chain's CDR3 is CASSHSPVPEAFF. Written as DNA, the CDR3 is TGTGCCAGCAGTCATTCCCCTGTACCTGAAGCTTTCTTT.

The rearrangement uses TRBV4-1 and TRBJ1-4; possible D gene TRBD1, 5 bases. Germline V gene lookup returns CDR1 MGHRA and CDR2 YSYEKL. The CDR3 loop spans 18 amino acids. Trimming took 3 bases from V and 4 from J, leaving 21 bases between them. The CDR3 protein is CASSHPGAETVFNEKLFF. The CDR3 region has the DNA TGCGCCAGCAGCCATCCCGGGGCCGAGACAGTCTTTAATGAAAAACTGTTTTTT.

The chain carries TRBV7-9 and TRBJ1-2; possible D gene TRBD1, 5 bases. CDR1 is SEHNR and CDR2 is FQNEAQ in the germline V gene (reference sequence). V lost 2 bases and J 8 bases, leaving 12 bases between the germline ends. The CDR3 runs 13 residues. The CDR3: CASSLISGPGYTF. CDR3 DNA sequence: TGTGCCAGCAGCTTAATATCGGGGCCGGGCTACACCTTC.

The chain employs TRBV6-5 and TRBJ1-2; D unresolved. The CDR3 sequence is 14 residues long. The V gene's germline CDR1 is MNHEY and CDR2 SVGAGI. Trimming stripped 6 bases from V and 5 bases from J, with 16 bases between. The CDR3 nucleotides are TGTGCCAGCAGGCCCGGGGTAGGAGGGTATGGCTACACCTTC. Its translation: CASRPGVGGYGYTF.

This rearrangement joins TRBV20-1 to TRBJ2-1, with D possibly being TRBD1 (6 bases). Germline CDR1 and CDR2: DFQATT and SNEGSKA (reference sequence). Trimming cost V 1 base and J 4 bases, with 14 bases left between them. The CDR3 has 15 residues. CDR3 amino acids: CSARGQGIAYNEQFF. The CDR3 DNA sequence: TGCAGTGCTAGAGGGCAGGGGATTGCGTACAATGAGCAGTTCTTC.

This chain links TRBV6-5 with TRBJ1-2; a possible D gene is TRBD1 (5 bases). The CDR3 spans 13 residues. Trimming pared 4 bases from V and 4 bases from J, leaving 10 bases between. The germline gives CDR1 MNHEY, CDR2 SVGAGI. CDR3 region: CASSLDGAYGYTF. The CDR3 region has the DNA TGTGCCAGCAGTTTGGACGGGGCCTATGGCTACACCTTC.

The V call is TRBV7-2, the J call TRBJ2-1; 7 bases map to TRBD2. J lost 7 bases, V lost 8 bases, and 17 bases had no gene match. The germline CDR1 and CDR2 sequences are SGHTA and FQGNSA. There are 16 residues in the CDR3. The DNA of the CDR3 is TGTGCCAGCCTTCCAGGCGGCGGGGGTCATTTTAATGAGCAGTTCTTC. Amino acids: CASLPGGGGHFNEQFF.

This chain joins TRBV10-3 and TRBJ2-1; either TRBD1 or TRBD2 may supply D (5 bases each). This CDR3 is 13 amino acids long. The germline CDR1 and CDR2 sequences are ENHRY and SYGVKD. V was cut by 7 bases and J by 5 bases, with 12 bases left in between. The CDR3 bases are TGTGCCATCACCAACCGGGACCACAATGAGCAGTTCTTC. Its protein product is CAITNRDHNEQFF.

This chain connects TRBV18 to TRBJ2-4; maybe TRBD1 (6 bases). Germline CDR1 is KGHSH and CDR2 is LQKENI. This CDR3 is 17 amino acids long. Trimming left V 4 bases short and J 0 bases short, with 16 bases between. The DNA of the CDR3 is TGTGCCAGCTCACGGGCCACCGGGACAACAGCCAAAAACATTCAGTACTTC. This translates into CASSRATGTTAKNIQYF. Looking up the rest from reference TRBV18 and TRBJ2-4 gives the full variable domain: NAGVMQNPRHLVRRRGQEARLRCSPMKGHSHVYWYRQLPEEGLKFMVYLQKENIIDESGMPKERFSAEFPKEGPSILRIQQVVRGDSAAYFCASSRATGTTAKNIQYFGAGTRLSVL.

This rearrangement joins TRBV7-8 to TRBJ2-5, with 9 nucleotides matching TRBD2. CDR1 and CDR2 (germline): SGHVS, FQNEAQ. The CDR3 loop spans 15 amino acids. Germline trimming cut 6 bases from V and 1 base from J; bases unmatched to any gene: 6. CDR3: CASRKRGALQETQYF. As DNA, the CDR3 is TGTGCCAGCAGGAAGCGGGGGGCGCTCCAAGAGACCCAGTACTTC.

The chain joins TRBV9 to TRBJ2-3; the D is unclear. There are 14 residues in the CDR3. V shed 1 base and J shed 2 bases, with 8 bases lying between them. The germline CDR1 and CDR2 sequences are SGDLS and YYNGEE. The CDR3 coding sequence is TGTGCCAGCAGCGTATCCGCGTCCACAGATACGCAGTATTTT. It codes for CASSVSASTDTQYF. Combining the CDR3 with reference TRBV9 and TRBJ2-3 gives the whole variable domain DSGVTQTPKHLITATGQRVTLRCSPRSGDLSVYWYQQSLDQGLQFLIQYYNGEERAKGNILERFSAQQFPDLHSELNLSSLELGDSALYFCASSVSASTDTQYFGPGTRLTVL.

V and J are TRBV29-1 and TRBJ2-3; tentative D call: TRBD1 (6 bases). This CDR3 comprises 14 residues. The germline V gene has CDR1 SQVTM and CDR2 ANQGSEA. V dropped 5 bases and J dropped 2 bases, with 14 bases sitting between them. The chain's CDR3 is CSVFGRGDTDTQYF. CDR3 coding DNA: TGCAGCGTTTTTGGCAGGGGCGACACAGATACGCAGTATTTT.